These 17 T cell receptor beta chains originate from one sample sequenced in a study of beta chain features in type 1 diabetes. General study points: Type 1 diabetes patients had TCRB CDR3s that were shorter (moderately but significantly so) in all four CD4+ subsets.

Which antigens these TCRs recognize remains unknown. Sequencing targeted expressed TCRB transcripts, as all isolated RNA had been reverse transcribed. The assay was immunoSEQ multiplex PCR, and TCRdb's table has in-frame clones only and misses some. The table has over 200,000 clones, under 13% seen once. Sequenced: naive CD4+ T cells from blood. The receptor set was obtained from a man aged 30 to 39 with type 1 diabetes.

This clone was observed a single time. Other DNA sequences in this sample translate to the same CDR3. The V gene is TRBV9, the J gene TRBJ1-2; 12 bases match TRBD1. V was clipped by 2 bases and J by 2 bases; unmatched bases: 1. CDR1 and CDR2 (germline): SGDLS, YYNGEE. CDR3 size: 15 residues. Written as DNA, the CDR3 is TGTGCCAGCAGCGTGGGACAGGGGGCGAACTATGGCTACACCTTC. Its translation is CASSVGQGANYGYTF.

This clone was detected a few times. The chain links TRBV18 to TRBJ1-2, with 8 positions matching TRBD1. The germline CDR1 and CDR2 sequences are KGHSH and LQKENI. This CDR3 comprises 14 residues. Losses at the gene ends were 4 bases for V and 4 bases for J; bases not matched to a gene: 5. CDR3 loop: CASSRGTGVYGYTF. CDR3 bases: TGTGCCAGCTCACGAGGGACAGGAGTCTATGGCTACACCTTC.

The chain has TRBV5-6 and TRBJ2-2; 7 bases line up with TRBD2. J gave up 0 bases and V 7 bases, and 6 bases lay outside the gene matches. This CDR3 is built from 15 residues. Germline V CDR1 and CDR2: SGHDT, YYEEEE. CDR3 nucleotide sequence: TGTGCCAGCGGGTGGCGGGGGTCGAACACCGGGGAGCTGTTTTTT. Protein product: CASGWRGSNTGELFF.

This clone was found a few times. The gene calls are TRBV30 and TRBJ2-7; D possibly corresponds to TRBD2 (6 bases). V lost 8 bases and J 3 bases, leaving 23 bases between the germline ends. The CDR3 covers 15 residues. CDR1 GTSNPN and CDR2 SVGIG come from the germline V gene (reference sequence). CDR3 sequence: CALEASGEKHYEQYF. The CDR3 nucleotides are TGTGCCCTGGAGGCCTCGGGGGAAAAACACTACGAGCAGTACTTC.

Of note for this clone: A read error may account for a junction end that differs from germline. The chain combines TRBV7-9 with TRBJ1-1, with D maybe TRBD1 (5 bases). The CDR3 spans 12 residues. The germline CDR1 and CDR2 sequences are SEHNR and FQNEAQ (reference sequence). CDR3 bases: TGTGCCAGCAGCCCTGACAGTCCACAGTCGGTCTTT. It codes for CASSPDSPQSVF.

In its sample, this clone was seen a few times. Other DNA sequences of this sample code for an identical CDR3. This rearrangement joins TRBV4-3 to TRBJ2-7; unclear D gene. Trimming took off 0 bases at V and 4 bases at J, with 10 bases between the two ends. Germline loops: CDR1 LGHNA, CDR2 YSLEER. There are 14 residues in the CDR3. The CDR3 loop is CASSQEGRGYEQYF. The CDR3 DNA reads as TGCGCCAGCAGCCAAGAGGGCCGTGGTTACGAGCAGTACTTC.

The J gene is TRBJ1-2, the V gene TRBV28; possibly TRBD1 for D (5 bases). The CDR3 is 16 residues long. The germline V gene encodes CDR1 MDHEN and CDR2 SYDVKM. Trimming cost V 7 bases and J 3 bases, with 21 bases left between them. The CDR3 sequence: CASKPRDFRGDYGYTF. CDR3 in DNA: TGTGCCAGCAAACCCCGGGACTTCCGAGGGGACTATGGCTACACCTTC.

The V call is TRBV5-1, the J call TRBJ1-1; the D is unclear. The CDR3 length is 14 residues. The V gene lost 7 bases and the J gene lost 6 bases, with 19 bases spanning the gap. Germline V lookup: CDR1 SGHRS, CDR2 YFSETQ. The DNA of the CDR3 is TGCGCCAGCGCTCCTGGCGCGGTAAAGGCTGAAGCTTTCTTT. It encodes CASAPGAVKAEAFF.

This clone has only a few counts. This sequence joins TRBV7-9 and TRBJ2-5, with 7 bases that match TRBD1. V lost 6 bases, J lost 3 bases, and 10 bases stayed unmatched. This CDR3 is built from 15 residues. The germline V gene encodes CDR1 SEHNR and CDR2 FQNEAQ (reference sequence). The chain's CDR3 is CASSRTGTEKETQYF. For the CDR3, the DNA is TGTGCCAGCAGTCGGACCGGGACAGAGAAAGAGACCCAGTACTTC.

This chain joins TRBV7-8 and TRBJ1-2; D call uncertain. Germline V gene lookup returns CDR1 SGHVS and CDR2 FQNEAQ. Trimming stripped 2 bases from V and 8 bases from J, with 12 bases between. The CDR3 is 13 residues long. CDR3 amino acids: CASSLQPSGGYTF. In DNA, the CDR3 is TGTGCCAGCAGCTTACAGCCTAGCGGGGGCTACACCTTC.

This clone occurred a few times. The chain has TRBV5-1 and TRBJ2-2; 9 bases fit TRBD1. V was clipped by 0 bases and J by 4 bases; unmatched bases: 1. In germline, CDR1 is SGHRS, CDR2 YFSETQ. The CDR3 has 15 residues. The CDR3, as DNA: TGCGCCAGCAGCTTGGCGGGACAGGGCACCGGGGAGCTGTTTTTT. This encodes CASSLAGQGTGELFF. The whole variable domain, remainder taken from reference TRBV5-1 and TRBJ2-2, is KAGVTQTPRYLIKTRGQQVTLSCSPISGHRSVSWYQQTPGQGLQFLFEYFSETQRNKGNFPGRFSGRQFSNSRSEMNVSTLELGDSALYLCASSLAGQGTGELFFGEGSRLTVL.

The chain carries TRBV27 and TRBJ2-1, with a tentative D call TRBD1 (6 bases). CDR3 length: 14 residues. Trimming shortened V by 3 bases and J by 9 bases, and 15 bases separated the two germline ends. The V gene's germline CDR1 is MNHEY and CDR2 SMNVEV (reference sequence). The chain's CDR3 is CASSFNLQGPEQFF. As DNA, the CDR3 is TGTGCCAGCAGTTTCAACCTACAGGGTCCTGAGCAGTTCTTC.

The chain couples TRBV5-8 to TRBJ1-3; no clear D gene. This CDR3 is built from 16 residues. The V end lost 3 bases, the J end lost 0 bases, and 13 bases lay between the germline ends. CDR1 and CDR2 from the germline V gene are SGHTS and YDEGEE. CDR3 sequence: CASSSSGTLSGNTIYF. CDR3 bases: TGTGCCAGCAGCTCAAGTGGTACTCTCTCTGGAAACACCATATATTTT. Complete variable domain (other parts from reference TRBV5-8 and TRBJ1-3): EAGVTQSPTHLIKTRGQQATLRCSPISGHTSVYWYQQALGLGLQFLLWYDEGEERNRGNFPPRFSGRQFPNYSSELNVNALELEDSALYLCASSSSGTLSGNTIYFGEGSWLTVV.

This chain joins TRBV19 and TRBJ1-2; D gene unclear. CDR1 is LNHDA and CDR2 is SQIVND in the germline V gene (reference sequence). The CDR3 spans 12 residues. V was shortened by 8 bases and J by 8 bases, with 15 bases between the two germline ends. The CDR3 DNA sequence: TGTGCCAGTCGAAATACGAGTAGAGGCTACACCTTC. It is translated as CASRNTSRGYTF. Filled out from reference TRBV19 and TRBJ1-2, the complete variable domain reads DGGITQSPKYLFRKEGQNVTLSCEQNLNHDAMYWYRQDPGQGLRLIYYSQIVNDFQKGDIAEGYSVSREKKESFPLTVTSAQKNPTAFYLCASRNTSRGYTFGSGTRLTVV.

Comments on this clone: Distinct nucleotide sequences in the sample also encode this CDR3. The chain is built from TRBV7-9 and TRBJ1-4, with D possibly matching TRBD1 (5 bases). This CDR3 is 14 amino acids long. Germline-derived CDR1 and CDR2 are SEHNR and FQNEAQ (reference sequence). V was trimmed by 2 bases and J by 3 bases, leaving 7 bases between them. The chain's CDR3 is CASSLRQSNEKLFF. CDR3 nucleotide sequence: TGTGCCAGCAGCTTAAGACAGTCTAATGAAAAACTGTTTTTT.

This clone was seen more than once but under ten times. The rearrangement joins TRBV7-2 to TRBJ1-6; 9 bases align to TRBD1. The CDR3 has 14 amino acids. Germline CDR1 and CDR2: SGHTA and FQGNSA. Trimming took 0 bases from V and 9 from J; bases not matched to a gene: 0. The CDR3 coding sequence is TGTGCCAGCAGCTTAGCGACAGGGGGTTCACCCCTCCACTTT. This encodes CASSLATGGSPLHF.

There are a few counts of this clone. An end of the junction differs from the germline gene, which may be a read error. The rearrangement links TRBV4-2 to TRBJ1-2; TRBD1 is a possible D gene (5 bases). The CDR3 has 10 amino acids. Germline V gene sequence: CDR1 LGHNA, CDR2 YNFKEQ. This CDR3 reads CASSPCGGSF. The CDR3 bases are TGTGCCAGCAGCCCCTGCGGGGGGAGCTTC.